Many counts were recorded for the clone carrying this T cell receptor beta chain. The sample is drawn from a study of regulatory T cells in long-lasting Graves disease. CDR1 is SEHNR, CDR2 FQNEAQ, per germline (reference sequence). This CDR3 has 16 residues. Trimming cost V 1 base and J 4 bases; bases outside gene matches: 4. Arm-PCR with iRepertoire HTBI primers amplified the CDR3 regions for these TCR beta libraries. Each CDR3 protein is one row after TCRdb ran MiXCR on the multiplex PCR reads. The data contain about 610,000 distinct CDR3 sequences, roughly 15% of them seen just once; the ten biggest clones take up around 12%. Time point meaning: newly diagnosed GD, antithyroid drugs for less than 3 months. Extracted RNA from PBMCs served as the source of the TCR library. The same data also went into a second study, on T cells in Graves' hyperthyroidism and ophthalmopathy.

J is TRBJ2-1 and V is TRBV7-9; the match to TRBD2 covers 10 bases. Source: peripheral blood mononuclear cells (PBMCs), taken at new diagnosis, from a patient treated with antithyroid drugs. This TCR was recovered from a man younger than 35 with Graves disease. For the CDR3, the DNA is TGTGCCAGCAGCTTAGTGGGACTAGCGAGTTACAATGAGCAGTTCTTC. This encodes CASSLVGLASYNEQFF.